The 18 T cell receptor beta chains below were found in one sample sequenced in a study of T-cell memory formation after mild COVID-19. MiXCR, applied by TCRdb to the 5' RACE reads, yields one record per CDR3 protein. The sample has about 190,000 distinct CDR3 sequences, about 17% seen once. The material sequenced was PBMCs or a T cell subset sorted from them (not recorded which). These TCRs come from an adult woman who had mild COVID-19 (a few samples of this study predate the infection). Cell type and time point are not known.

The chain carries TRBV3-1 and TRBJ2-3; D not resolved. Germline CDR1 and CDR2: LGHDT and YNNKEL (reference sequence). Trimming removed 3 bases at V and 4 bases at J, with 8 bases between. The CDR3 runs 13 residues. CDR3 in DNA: TGTGCCAGCAGCCAGAGAGGCCCAGATACGCAGTATTTT. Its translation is CASSQRGPDTQYF.

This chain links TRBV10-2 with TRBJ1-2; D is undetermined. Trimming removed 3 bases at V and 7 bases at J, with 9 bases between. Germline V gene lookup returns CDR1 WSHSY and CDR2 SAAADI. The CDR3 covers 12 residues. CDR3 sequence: CASSDPGFGYTF. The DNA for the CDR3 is TGCGCCAGCAGTGATCCGGGGTTTGGCTACACCTTC.

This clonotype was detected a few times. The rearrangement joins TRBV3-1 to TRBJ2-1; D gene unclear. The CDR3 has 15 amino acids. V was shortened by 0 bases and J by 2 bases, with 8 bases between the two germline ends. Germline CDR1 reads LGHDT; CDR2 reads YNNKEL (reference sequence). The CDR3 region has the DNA TGTGCCAGCAGCCAAGATCTTGGGACCTACAATGAGCAGTTCTTC. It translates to CASSQDLGTYNEQFF.

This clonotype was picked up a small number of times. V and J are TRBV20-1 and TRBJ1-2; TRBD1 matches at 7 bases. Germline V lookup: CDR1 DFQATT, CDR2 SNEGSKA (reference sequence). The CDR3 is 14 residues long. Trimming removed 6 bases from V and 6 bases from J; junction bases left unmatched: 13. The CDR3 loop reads CSAKETGYYNGYTF. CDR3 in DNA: TGCAGTGCAAAAGAGACAGGGTACTATAATGGCTACACCTTC.

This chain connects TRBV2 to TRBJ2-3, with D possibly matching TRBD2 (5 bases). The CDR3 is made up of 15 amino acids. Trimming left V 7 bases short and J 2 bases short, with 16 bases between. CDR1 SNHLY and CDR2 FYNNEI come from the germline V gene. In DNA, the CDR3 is TGTGCCAGCATCCAACGAGCGGAGATCACAGATACGCAGTATTTT. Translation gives CASIQRAEITDTQYF.

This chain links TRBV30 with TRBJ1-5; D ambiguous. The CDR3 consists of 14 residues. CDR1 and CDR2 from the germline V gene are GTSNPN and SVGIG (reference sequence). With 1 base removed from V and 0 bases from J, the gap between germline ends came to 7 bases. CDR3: CAWSGRVSNQPQHF. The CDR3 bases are TGTGCCTGGAGTGGAAGAGTTAGCAATCAGCCCCAGCATTTT.

The CDR3: CATSKLGGQQETQYF. Here the CDR3 DNA reads TGTGCCACCAGCAAATTAGGGGGGCAGCAAGAGACCCAGTACTTC. V and J are TRBV15 and TRBJ2-5; D is perhaps TRBD1 or TRBD2 (6 bases each). V lost 4 bases to trimming and J lost 2 bases, with 14 bases between them. Germline lookup yields CDR1 LNHNV and CDR2 YYDKDF (reference sequence). The CDR3 spans 15 residues.

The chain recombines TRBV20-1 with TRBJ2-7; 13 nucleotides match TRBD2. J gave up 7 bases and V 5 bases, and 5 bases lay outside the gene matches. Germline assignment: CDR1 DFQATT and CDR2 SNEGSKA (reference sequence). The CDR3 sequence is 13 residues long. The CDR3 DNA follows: TGCAGTGCTCCGACTAGCGGGGGGCGTGAGCAGTACTTC. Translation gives CSAPTSGGREQYF.

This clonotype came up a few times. The CDR3 DNA sequence: TGTGCCAGCGGTCTGAGACTCTCCTACGAGCAGTACTTC. Amino acids: CASGLRLSYEQYF. This chain joins TRBV12-3 or TRBV12-4 and TRBJ2-7; D gene ambiguous. The germline V and J ends were trimmed by 8 bases and 0 bases, with 11 bases remaining between them. This CDR3 comprises 13 residues.

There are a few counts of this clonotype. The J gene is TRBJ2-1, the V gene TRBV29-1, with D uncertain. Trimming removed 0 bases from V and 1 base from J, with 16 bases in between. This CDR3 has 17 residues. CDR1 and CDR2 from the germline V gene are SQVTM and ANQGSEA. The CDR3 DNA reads TGCAGCGTTGAAGATCACCGGAACAAGAGGTCCTACAATGAGCAGTTCTTC. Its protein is CSVEDHRNKRSYNEQFF.

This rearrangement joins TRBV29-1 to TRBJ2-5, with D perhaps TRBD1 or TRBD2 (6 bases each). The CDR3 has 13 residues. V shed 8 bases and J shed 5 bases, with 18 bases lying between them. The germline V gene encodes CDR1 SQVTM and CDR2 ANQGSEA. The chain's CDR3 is CSHWDGGRETQYF. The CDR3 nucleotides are TGCAGCCACTGGGATGGGGGGCGCGAGACCCAGTACTTC.

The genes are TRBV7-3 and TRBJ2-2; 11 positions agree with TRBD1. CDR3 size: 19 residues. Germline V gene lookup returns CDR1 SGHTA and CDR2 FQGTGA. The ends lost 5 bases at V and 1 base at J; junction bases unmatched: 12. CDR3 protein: CASSPPGQGVPLNTGELFF. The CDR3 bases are TGTGCCAGCAGCCCACCGGGACAGGGGGTGCCTTTGAACACCGGGGAGCTGTTTTTT.

CDR3 in amino acids: CSAREGGNTEAFF. CDR3 sequence (DNA): TGCAGTGCTAGGGAGGGGGGGAACACTGAAGCTTTCTTT. The chain couples TRBV20-1 to TRBJ1-1, with D possibly TRBD1 on 6 matching bases. Trimming cost V 3 bases and J 1 base, with 9 bases left between them. Germline-derived CDR1 and CDR2 are DFQATT and SNEGSKA (reference sequence). The CDR3 has 13 residues.

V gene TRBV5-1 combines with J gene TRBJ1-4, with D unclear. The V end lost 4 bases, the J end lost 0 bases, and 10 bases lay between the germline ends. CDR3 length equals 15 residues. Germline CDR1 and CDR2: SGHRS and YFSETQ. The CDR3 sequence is CASSQDAATNEKLFF. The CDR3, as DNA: TGCGCCAGCAGCCAGGATGCTGCAACTAATGAAAAACTGTTTTTT.

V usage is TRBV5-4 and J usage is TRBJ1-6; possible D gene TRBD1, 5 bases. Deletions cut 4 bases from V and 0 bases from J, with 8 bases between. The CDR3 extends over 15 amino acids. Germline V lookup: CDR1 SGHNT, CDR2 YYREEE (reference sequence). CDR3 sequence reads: CASSGGGSYNSPLHF. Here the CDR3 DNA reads TGTGCCAGCAGCGGTGGGGGCTCCTATAATTCACCCCTCCACTTT.

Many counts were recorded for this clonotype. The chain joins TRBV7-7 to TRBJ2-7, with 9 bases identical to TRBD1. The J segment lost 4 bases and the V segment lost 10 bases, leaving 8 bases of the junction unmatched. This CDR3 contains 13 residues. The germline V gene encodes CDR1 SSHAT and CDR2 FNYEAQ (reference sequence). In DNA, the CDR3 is TGTGCCAATTGGGACAGGGCTTGGTACGAGCAGTACTTC. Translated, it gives CANWDRAWYEQYF.

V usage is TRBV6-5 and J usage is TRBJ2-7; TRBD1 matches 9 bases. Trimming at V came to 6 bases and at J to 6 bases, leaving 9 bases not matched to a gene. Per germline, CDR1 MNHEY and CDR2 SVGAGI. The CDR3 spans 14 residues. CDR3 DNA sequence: TGTGCCAGCAGCACCGACAGGGGGTCGGGCGAGCAGTACTTC. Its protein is CASSTDRGSGEQYF.

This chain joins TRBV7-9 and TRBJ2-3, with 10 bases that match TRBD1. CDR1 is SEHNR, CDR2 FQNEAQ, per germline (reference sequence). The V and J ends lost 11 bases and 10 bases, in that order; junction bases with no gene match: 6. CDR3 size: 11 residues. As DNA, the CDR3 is TGTGCCGGAGGGACAGGGGACGCGCAGTATTTT. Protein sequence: CAGGTGDAQYF. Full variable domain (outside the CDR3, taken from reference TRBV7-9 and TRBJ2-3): DTGVSQNPRHKITKRGQNVTFRCDPISEHNRLYWYRQTLGQGPEFLTYFQNEAQLEKSRLLSDRFSAERPKGSFSTLEIQRTEQGDSAMYLCAGGTGDAQYFGPGTRLTVL.